This T cell receptor beta chain stems from a study of control samples from healthy donors and cancer patients. V was shortened by 3 bases and J by 7 bases, with 11 bases between the two germline ends. CDR3 size: 13 residues. The germline gives CDR1 SGHRS, CDR2 YFSETQ. Sequencing was performed with immunoSEQ multiplex PCR; in TCRdb, only in-frame clones are kept and a portion is missing. This sample has about 190,000 clones, with approximately 91% found just once. The V call is TRBV5-1, the J call TRBJ2-1; D perhaps matches TRBD1 (6 bases). This receptor was taken from a young man in good health. Input material: blood. The CDR3 region has the DNA TGCGCCAGCAGCTACGGACAGATGAATGAGCAGTTCTTC. Translated: CASSYGQMNEQFF. The variable domain in full, completed from reference TRBV5-1 and TRBJ2-1, reads KAGVTQTPRYLIKTRGQQVTLSCSPISGHRSVSWYQQTPGQGLQFLFEYFSETQRNKGNFPGRFSGRQFSNSRSEMNVSTLELGDSALYLCASSYGQMNEQFFGPGTRLTVL.